The rows below give T cell receptor beta chains drawn from one sample of a study of technical replicates of blood from a few donors. The method was immunoSEQ multiplex PCR; TCRdb's version includes in-frame clones alone and lacks a portion of them. The sample has 100,000 or so clones, roughly 96% seen once. The sequenced sample consisted of T cells isolated from PBMCs. The receptors shown here come from a human donor in good health. The CDR3 runs from the conserved cysteine through the conserved F or W. D genes are given only for firm matches. Clone size is shown for a subset of rows, as once, few, many or a class of expanded clone.

j_call v_call d_call clone_size cdr3_length cdr3_aa cdr3_nt
TRBJ2-1 TRBV30 TRBD2 - 15 CAWSVLAGGNNEQFF TGTGCCTGGAGTGTACTAGCGGGAGGGAACAATGAGCAGTTCTTC
TRBJ1-2 TRBV7-4 - - 17 CASSLKLWMGAEYGYTF TGTGCCAGCAGCTTAAAGTTGTGGATGGGGGCGGAATATGGCTACACCTTC
TRBJ1-2 TRBV4-3 TRBD1 - 14 CASSQDDRDYGYTF TGCGCCAGCAGCCAAGATGACAGGGACTATGGCTACACCTTC
TRBJ2-7 TRBV5-4 TRBD2 - 14 CASSSGREVSEQYF TGTGCCAGCAGCTCAGGGCGGGAGGTCAGCGAGCAGTACTTC
TRBJ1-1 TRBV6-6 TRBD1 - 14 CASSLQGEDTEAFF TGTGCCAGCAGTTTGCAGGGGGAAGACACTGAAGCTTTCTTT
TRBJ2-7 TRBV7-3 - - 14 CASSLVSGRDEQYF TGTGCCAGCAGCTTAGTTTCAGGGCGCGACGAGCAGTACTTC
TRBJ2-3 TRBV4-2 TRBD2 - 16 CASSQEAGGLTDTQYF TGTGCCAGCAGCCAAGAAGCGGGAGGGCTCACAGATACGCAGTATTTT
TRBJ2-5 TRBV4-1 TRBD1 - 14 CASSQDRGQETQYF TGCGCCAGCAGCCAGGACAGGGGGCAAGAGACCCAGTACTTC
TRBJ1-1 TRBV27 - - 14 CASSQQGLNTEAFF TGTGCCAGCAGTCAACAGGGATTGAACACTGAAGCTTTCTTT
TRBJ2-2 TRBV18 - - 15 CASSPRDLHTGELFF TGTGCCAGCTCACCACGGGACTTACACACCGGGGAGCTGTTTTTT
TRBJ1-2 TRBV6-4 TRBD1 few 13 CASSRDRGHGYTF TGTGCCAGCAGTAGGGACAGGGGGCACGGCTACACCTTC
TRBJ2-7 TRBV28 TRBD1 once 15 CASSPTGTGSYEQYF TGTGCCAGCAGTCCTACCGGGACAGGGTCCTACGAGCAGTACTTC
TRBJ2-7 TRBV29-1 TRBD1 - 12 CSVVQGSYEQYF TGCAGCGTTGTACAGGGGTCCTACGAGCAGTACTTC
TRBJ2-7 TRBV28 TRBD2 - 14 CASRPGGPGYEQYF TGTGCCAGCAGGCCGGGAGGGCCGGGCTACGAGCAGTACTTC
TRBJ2-1 TRBV10-3 TRBD1 - 13 CAISGTGGNEQFF TGTGCCATCTCCGGGACAGGGGGCAATGAGCAGTTCTTC
TRBJ2-3 TRBV11-3 - - 13 CASSLNLLDTQYF TGTGCCAGCAGCTTAAACTTGTTAGATACGCAGTATTTT
TRBJ2-3 TRBV6-5 TRBD2 - 15 CASSYGLAGSYTQYF TGTGCCAGCAGTTACGGACTAGCGGGTTCCTATACGCAGTATTTT
TRBJ1-5 TRBV19 TRBD1 - 16 CASSTSDRVVSQPQHF TGTGCCAGTAGTACCTCGGACAGGGTTGTAAGTCAGCCCCAGCATTTT
TRBJ1-1 TRBV4-2 - - 12 CASSASGGYAFF TGTGCCAGCAGCGCGAGTGGGGGGTACGCTTTCTTT
TRBJ1-5 TRBV5-1 - once 13 CASSRTANQPQHF TGCGCCAGCAGCAGGACAGCTAATCAGCCCCAGCATTTT
TRBJ2-1 TRBV27 - - 15 CASSLSFGLINEQFF TGTGCCAGCAGTTTATCGTTCGGACTCATCAATGAGCAGTTCTTC
TRBJ1-1 TRBV5-6 - few 13 CASSLEAGSGAFF TGTGCCAGCAGCTTGGAGGCGGGGTCAGGGGCTTTCTTT
TRBJ2-7 TRBV4-2 TRBD2 - 16 CASSQATPPAGGEQYF TGTGCCAGCAGCCAGGCTACCCCGCCGGCGGGAGGCGAGCAGTACTTC
TRBJ1-4 TRBV28 - - 14 CATSGGGANEKLFF TGTGCCACCAGTGGTGGGGGGGCTAATGAAAAACTGTTTTTT
TRBJ1-1 TRBV6-1 - - 16 CASSATPGARSTEAFF TGTGCCAGCAGTGCGACTCCTGGGGCACGGAGCACTGAAGCTTTCTTT
TRBJ1-1 TRBV5-4 - - 16 CASSFPIGGLNTEAFF TGTGCCAGCAGCTTCCCGATAGGAGGGCTGAACACTGAAGCTTTCTTT
TRBJ2-1 TRBV28 TRBD2 - 13 CASLAGPINEQFF TGTGCCAGTCTAGCGGGGCCCATCAATGAGCAGTTCTTC
TRBJ2-7 TRBV9 - - 14 CASSGERPGHEQYF TGTGCCAGCAGCGGCGAGAGGCCAGGGCACGAGCAGTACTTC
TRBJ2-1 TRBV7-9 TRBD2 - 15 CASSALAGAYNEQFF TGTGCCAGCAGCGCACTAGCGGGAGCCTACAATGAGCAGTTCTTC
TRBJ2-5 TRBV6-5 - - 13 CASSPKQEETQYF TGTGCCAGCAGTCCTAAACAGGAGGAGACCCAGTACTTC
TRBJ2-7 TRBV6-5 - - 13 CASKEAATYEQYF TGTGCCAGCAAGGAGGCAGCAACCTACGAGCAGTACTTC
TRBJ1-2 TRBV9 - - 19 CASSDPEKLSGVAVDGYTF TGTGCCAGCAGCGACCCTGAGAAATTGTCGGGAGTAGCGGTCGATGGCTACACCTTC
TRBJ2-1 TRBV7-3 - once 15 CASSFDAEPYNEQFF TGTGCCAGCAGCTTCGATGCGGAACCATACAATGAGCAGTTCTTC
TRBJ2-7 TRBV6-1 TRBD2 - 16 CASSGLGLAYTYEQYF TGTGCCAGCAGTGGGCTGGGACTAGCGTACACCTACGAGCAGTACTTC
TRBJ2-7 TRBV5-1 - - 15 CASSLALGTRYEQYF TGCGCCAGCAGCTTGGCCTTAGGGACTCGTTACGAGCAGTACTTC
TRBJ1-5 TRBV6-1 - - 13 CASSHSPNQPQHF TGTGCCAGCAGTCATAGTCCCAATCAGCCCCAGCATTTT
TRBJ2-7 TRBV9 TRBD2 once 15 CASSPEPAGYYEQYF TGTGCCAGCAGCCCCGAACCAGCGGGGTACTACGAGCAGTACTTC
TRBJ1-5 TRBV5-5 TRBD1 - 15 CASSQDRGFSQPQHF TGTGCCAGCAGCCAGGACAGGGGGTTTAGTCAGCCCCAGCATTTT
TRBJ2-1 TRBV7-9 - - 15 CASSSQGIDSNEQFF TGTGCCAGCAGTTCTCAGGGAATAGACTCCAATGAGCAGTTCTTC